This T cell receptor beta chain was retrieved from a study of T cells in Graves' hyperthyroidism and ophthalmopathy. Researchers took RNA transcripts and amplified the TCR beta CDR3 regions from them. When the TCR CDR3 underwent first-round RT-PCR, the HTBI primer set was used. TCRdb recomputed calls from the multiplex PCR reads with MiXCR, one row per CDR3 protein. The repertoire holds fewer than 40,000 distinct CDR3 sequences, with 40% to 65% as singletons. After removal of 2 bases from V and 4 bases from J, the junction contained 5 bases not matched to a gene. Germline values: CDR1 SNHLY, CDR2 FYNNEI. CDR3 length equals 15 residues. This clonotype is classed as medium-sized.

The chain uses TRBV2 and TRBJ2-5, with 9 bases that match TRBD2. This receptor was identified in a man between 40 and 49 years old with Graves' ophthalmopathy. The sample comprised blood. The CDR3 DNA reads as TGTGCCAGCAGTGAACGGCGGGGGGGAGGAGAGACCCAGTACTTC. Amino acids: CASSERRGGGETQYF.